This TCR beta chain derives from a study of blood T cell repertoires in COVID-19. In the study overall: Acute and convalescent COVID-19 samples came from the United States, Italy and Spain. The analysed material was cDNA or gDNA that came from T cells, B-cell-depleted T cells, or PBMCs.

V shed 5 bases and J shed 5 bases, with 12 bases lying between them. Germline V lookup: CDR1 LNHDA, CDR2 SQIVND (reference sequence). The CDR3 is 13 residues long. TCRdb's copy holds only in-frame clones and misses some; the assay was immunoSEQ multiplex PCR. Here the sample spans under 75,000 clones, roughly 76% being singletons. This rearrangement joins TRBV19 to TRBJ2-5; D not resolved. The sequence was collected from an elderly woman with acute or convalescent COVID-19. Sequencing was carried out using peripheral blood. The CDR3 bases are TGTGCCAGTAGTGTAGGTCTTGTGGAGACCCAGTACTTC. This codes for CASSVGLVETQYF.